This TCR beta chain came from a study of response to subunit inactivated influenza vaccine. Findings and limits, study-wide: With each seasonal influenza vaccination, the authors suggested, few new T cells are recruited.

One entry per CDR3 protein, called by TCRdb with MiXCR from the RT-PCR reads. This table holds more than 600,000 distinct CDR3 sequences, around a sixth found once. A note on this clonotype: Antigen specificity is unknown.

Germline V gives CDR1 SGHAT, CDR2 FQNNGV. The CDR3 has 13 amino acids. V shed 3 bases and J shed 8 bases, with 11 bases lying between them. This chain uses TRBV11-2 with TRBJ2-1; unclear D gene. This clonotype originated in a man aged 50 or older who received an inactivated influenza vaccine. The source material was PBMCs from blood, sampled 5 days after vaccination. The CDR3 sequence: CASSFSESYEQFF. CDR3 DNA: TGTGCCAGCAGCTTCTCGGAGAGCTATGAGCAGTTCTTC.